This note documents a single TCR beta chain sequence. The assay was immunoSEQ multiplex PCR, and TCRdb's table has in-frame clones only and misses some. The repertoire holds fewer than 250,000 clones, with about 83% as singletons. The entry originates in a study of cytomegalovirus exposure and HLA in healthy donors. The material sequenced was PBMCs. The origin of this receptor is a woman between 18 and 30 years old in good health and CMV-seronegative.

This CDR3 is CASSEARIGTLGNTIYF. Here the CDR3 DNA reads TGTGCCAGCAGTGAGGCTCGGATAGGGACACTGGGAAACACCATATATTTT. V and J are TRBV2 and TRBJ1-3; TRBD1 is a possible D gene (6 bases). In germline, CDR1 is SNHLY, CDR2 FYNNEI. Trimming stripped 3 bases from V and 4 bases from J, with 19 bases between. The CDR3 sequence is 17 residues long. Full variable domain (rest looked up from reference TRBV2 and TRBJ1-3): EPEVTQTPSHQVTQMGQEVILRCVPISNHLYFYWYRQILGQKVEFLVSFYNNEISEKSEIFDDQFSVERPDGSNFTLKIRSTKLEDSAMYFCASSEARIGTLGNTIYFGEGSWLTVV.